This T cell receptor (beta chain) was identified in a study of cytomegalovirus exposure and HLA in healthy donors listed by TCRdb under 2017. As for the study more broadly: An earlier analysis of 587 of the donors reported under 300 Gb of sequence data and 117 million unique TCR beta sequences obtained from approximately 180 million T cells. An early release that covered about 600 HLA-typed donors contained approximately 300 gigabases of sequencing data and about 93 million unique TCR sequences. Among the roughly 370 genotyped donors, about 85% belonged to the genetic ancestry cluster associated with self-reported Caucasian donors. The aim of the study was to test whether cataloging public T cell receptors could identify signatures of past pathogen exposure. Using immunosequencing, the study profiled T cell repertoires from around 680 subjects and related those repertoires to cytomegalovirus serostatus. Besides the first cohort of approximately 670 subjects, a separate validation cohort made up of roughly 120 different subjects was used. The study combined high-throughput TCR immunosequencing, statistical association of individual TCRs with disease status, and machine learning to predict cytomegalovirus infection status. In a later analysis, previously published TCR beta repertoires from about 640 donors were re-analyzed and high-resolution HLA genotyping was added so that TCR occurrence patterns could be studied. Rather than using new phenotypic data, the later analysis identified candidate immune exposures from TCR beta sequences and from how often those sequences occurred across donors. In an earlier analysis of over 550 of the donors, high-throughput TCR beta sequencing was used to judge whether each TCR beta V gene segment behaved as functional or pseudogenic. Donor age, sex, ethnicity and CMV serostatus were collected together with the repertoire data. A later genetic analysis used genome-wide SNP genotypes for about 65% of the roughly 670 donors, treating that subset as a discovery cohort. All discovery cohort repertoires had been generated using a single sequencing platform. Class I and class II HLA loci were covered by the typing at four-digit resolution. The number of typed donors differed by locus: 629-630 for A, B, C, DRB1 and DQB1; some 500 for DQA1; 606 for DPA1; and roughly 470 for DPB1. Four to six DR-DQ haplotypes were handled as single units for association and clustering because linkage in the cohort was strong. Across some 400 genotyped donors of the cohort, an average of roughly 230,000 unique TCR beta nucleotide sequences per donor were sequenced, and about a sixth of those sequences were non-productive.

The cohort comprised 666 healthy bone marrow donors. At the time of sampling, all cohort members were nominally healthy, though unrecorded immune exposures were likely present. The donor tested CMV seropositive, placing the donor among the roughly 300 seropositive members of the cohort. A peripheral blood sample was collected from each donor, and TCR beta sequencing was performed on peripheral blood mononuclear cells. The Qiagen DNeasy Blood Extraction Kit was used to extract genomic DNA from the blood cell samples. Worth noting for this clone: The antigen it binds to is not known. Base qualities were left out, and no much larger clone turns up one base away.

The receptor library was made with the immunoSEQ multiplex PCR assay. A mixture of 60 forward primers for TCR Vbeta segments and 13 reverse primers for TCR Jbeta segments was used in the multiplex PCR. The CDR3 region of rearranged TCR beta genes was amplified from genomic DNA by a multiplex PCR assay. The amplified TCR beta libraries were sequenced on the Illumina HiSeq System as 87-base-pair reads. On the authors' methods: Across the roughly 600 repertoires, a later analysis counted tens of millions of unique TCR beta chains, approximately 12 million of which were shared by at least two donors. Raw reads were error-corrected and collapsed into unique sequences by a nearest-neighbor algorithm in which closely related sequences were merged to remove PCR and sequencing errors. CDR3 sequences were aligned to IMGT reference sequences to assign V, D and J gene segments. For a sequence to be retained, a match of at least six nucleotides to both a V gene segment and a J gene segment was required. A rearrangement was called productive if the CDR3 had no stop codons and remained in frame with V and J, and every other rearrangement was called non-productive. Following IMGT convention, CDR3 was defined as the stretch from the second conserved V-encoded cysteine to the conserved J-encoded phenylalanine. The earlier analysis of about 620 of the donors excluded sequences that lacked an unambiguous match to a single V gene segment. In an earlier analysis of a few hundred of the donors, V segments were called functional above 56.7% productive rearrangements and were called segregating when the between-donor standard deviation exceeded 5%. To diagnose cytomegalovirus status from the catalog of TCR beta chain sequences, a statistical classification framework was built. V and J gene assignment, in a later analysis, came from comparing TCR nucleotide sequences with IMGT/GENE-DB human TR gene sequences. A later analysis assigned CDR3 sequences and most-parsimonious VDJ recombination scenarios with the TCRdist pipeline. In a later analysis, every TCR beta chain was defined by the combination of its CDR3 amino acid sequence and its V-gene family, and reads without a unique V-gene family were dropped. To address suspected cross-contamination and a sequencing artifact, a later analysis removed 550 to 750 highly shared, low-generation-probability nucleotide sequences. In a later analysis, a clonal expansion index was calculated for each public chain from normalized within-repertoire ranks of inferred template counts. In a later analysis, generation probabilities were computed with a VDJ recombination model fitted to out-of-frame rearrangements, and the resulting probabilities were checked against IGoR. In a later analysis, hypergeometric tests were used to score TCR-TCR, TCR-HLA and TCR-CMV co-occurrence, with a repertoire-size bias correction applied to TCR pairs. False discovery rates were estimated in a later analysis by permuting HLA or CMV assignments 20 times. In a later analysis, co-occurring TCRs were grouped using DBSCAN, and TCRdist sequence similarity was added for clustering within HLA-allele-positive subsets. Co-occurrence clustering excluded repertoires with fewer than 30,000 or more than 120,000 public chains, plus five with anomalous nucleotide sharing. Sourced from immuneACCESS, this table was stored by TCRdb with only in-frame sequences that have V and J called. A share of the clones is absent; for the studies checked, an unresolved V gene accounts for under half, and the remainder has no known explanation. The DNA was the basis for D and trimming; V, J and clone size are from that table. Present in this sample are under 130,000 clones, less than 75% of which were seen just once. The ten largest clones take up roughly 11% of the sample.

What the work shows at the level of the full study, not this receptor alone: While some public TCRs were present in many individuals, most TCR sequences turned up only very rarely across donors. At a false discovery rate of 0.05, a later analysis linked 15,000 to 20,000 TCR beta sequences to specific HLA alleles. In an earlier analysis of approximately 590 of the donors, most TCR beta V segments appeared in productive rearrangements about 87% or about 30% of the time, broadly matching IMGT annotations. Presence/absence analyses assumed roughly uniform sequencing depth across donors, an assumption that may not hold. A further reported finding was that TCR beta sequences accurately predicted the HLA-A and HLA-B alleles for most subjects in the first cohort. Because the 87-base-pair reads could not distinguish some IMGT-functional V segments, including TRBV6-2 and TRBV6-3, those segments were excluded. According to a later analysis, TCR association rates differed among HLA loci, with DRB1 alleles showing the most associated TCRs and HLA-C alleles showing the fewest. According to a later analysis, parvovirus B19, influenza, CMV and Epstein-Barr virus appeared linked to several top co-occurrence clusters. A group of highly shared sequence variants was considered likely to be a technical artifact of the sequencing pipeline. In the study, 150 to 200 TCR beta chains were listed as associated with cytomegalovirus. Because HLA typing was missing for some donors at each locus, association tests included only the typed subset. Cytomegalovirus status was reported to be diagnosed by the classifier with high specificity and sensitivity in both the original and validation cohorts. Strong co-occurrence of HLA alleles, especially DR and DQ, made assigning TCR associations to individual alleles difficult. Compared with the roughly 710-donor mean, donors in an Asian-associated ancestry cluster had fewer N-insertions in productive TCRs, according to a later genetic analysis. For the cohort, immune exposure information was limited to CMV serostatus. In a later analysis, HLA-associated TCR beta chains showed more clonal expansion and lower generation probabilities than non-associated chains that were equally common. The earlier analysis of around 600 of the donors excluded 15 to 20 rarely observed V segments, including chromosome 9 orphons, because counts were too low. In this cohort, only TCR beta chains were sequenced, and detectable features were limited by the absence of alpha or paired-chain data. Three of the identified cytomegalovirus-associated TCR beta chains were confirmed in vitro to be specific for cytomegalovirus antigens. V-gene and J-gene trimming of TCR beta chains was associated with a missense DCLRE1C variant in a later genetic analysis, and the association was replicated in an independent cohort. A later analysis found that most CMV-associated TCR beta chains appeared HLA-restricted, with HLA associations seemingly driven largely by CMV exposure. Correlated functional status among segregating V segments might be attributable to linkage disequilibrium, but an unknown experimental factor could not be ruled out. It was suggested by the authors that the approach could potentially be generalized to other disease states and immunological phenotypes.

Inclusive of the bounding cysteine and phenylalanine, the CDR3 is 15 residues long. The read is trimmed to its CDR3 DNA, 45 bases read in frame from base 1. V is pared back by 5 bases and J by 0 bases, with 10 bases lying between the germline termini. The germline V gene encodes CDR1 SGHVS and CDR2 FQNEAQ. The clonotype comes from a man aged 35-49 years in good health and CMV-seropositive. Sequenced sample: PBMCs. The rearrangement combines TRBV7-8 with TRBJ1-4; the D gene is possibly TRBD1, with 6 bases matching. The CDR3 here reads CASSGTTTTNEKLFF. In nucleotides, the sequence is TGTGCCAGCAGCGGGACAACTACAACTAATGAAAAACTGTTTTTT.